The 2 T cell receptor beta chains below come from one sample, sequenced in a study of tumor and adjacent non-tumor tissue in lung cancer. The library came from three nested PCR rounds adapted from ARM-PCR protocols. TCRdb re-called the multiplex PCR reads with MiXCR, one entry per CDR3 protein. The data show 84,000 or so distinct CDR3 sequences, about three fifths seen once. RNA was extracted from bulk tissue without any cell sorting. Sequencing input: lung tumor tissue. The receptors shown here come from a man in his 70s with non-small cell lung cancer.

This clonotype has a single count. A junction end diverges from the germline sequence, so it may reflect a read error. The chain combines TRBV20-1 with TRBJ2-1; possibly TRBD1 for D (6 bases). In germline, CDR1 is DFQATT, CDR2 SNEGSKA (reference sequence). The CDR3 runs 13 residues. The CDR3 coding sequence is TGCAGTGCAACCGGGACAAGGGTCAATAAGCAGTTCTTC. Amino acid sequence: CSATGTRVNKQFF.

Note on this clonotype: The junction does not match germline at one end; this may be a read error. The V and J genes are TRBV7-9 and TRBJ1-5; 8 nucleotides align to TRBD1. The CDR3 sequence is 14 residues long. CDR1 and CDR2 (germline): SEHNR, FQNEAQ (reference sequence). For the CDR3, the DNA is TGTGCTAGCAGCCGGACAGGGACTAATCAGTCCCAGCATTTT. Translation: CASSRTGTNQSQHF.